This T cell receptor (beta chain) is drawn from a study of T cell changes during pregnancy in multiple sclerosis. Using immunoSEQ multiplex PCR, the repertoire was profiled, and TCRdb retains in-frame clones only, with some absent. In the table there are around 40,000 clones, 91% of which are singletons. V was pared by 1 base and J by 6 bases, with 19 bases between. There are 18 residues in the CDR3. Germline loops: CDR1 LGHNA, CDR2 YSLEER. The chain carries TRBV4-3 and TRBJ1-6; D gene ambiguous. This TCR was sampled from a female donor with multiple sclerosis, enrolled in a pregnancy study. Sequencing was performed on CD8+ T cells from peripheral blood mononuclear cells, taken in the second trimester of pregnancy. CDR3 region: CASSQVLYVAGTNSPLHF. DNA of the CDR3: TGCGCCAGCAGCCAAGTTTTGTACGTGGCAGGAACTAATTCACCCCTCCACTTT.